This T cell receptor (beta chain) was sequenced for a study of T-cell reconstitution after alpha-beta-depleted transplantation in children. Study-level results: Alpha-beta T cells about two months after transplant reportedly derived from several hundred expanded graft clones.

This clonotype was found a few times. Its target is not known. Unique molecular identifiers featured in how the TCRbeta library was prepared. TCRdb reanalysed the PCR reads using MiXCR and keeps one entry per CDR3 protein. This sample has 530,000 or so distinct CDR3 sequences; roughly 30% occur once, and the top ten carry about 35%. Germline assignment: CDR1 MNHEY and CDR2 SMNVEV (reference sequence). There are 16 residues in the CDR3. V gave up 3 bases and J gave up 1 base; unmatched junction bases: 7. The sequencing here drew on PBMCs, taken before TCRalphabeta/CD19-depleted stem cell transplant. The V call is TRBV27, the J call TRBJ2-7; 9 bases map to TRBD1. The receptor's source is a boy less than two years old with Wiskott-Aldrich syndrome, due to receive a stem cell transplant. In nucleotides, the CDR3 is TGTGCCAGCAGTTTGGTTAAGGGGACAGGGTCCTACGAGCAGTACTTC. This encodes CASSLVKGTGSYEQYF.